The entry that follows covers one T cell receptor beta chain sequence. Its antigen is unidentified. Per germline, CDR1 SQVTM and CDR2 ANQGSEA. The V gene lost 6 bases and the J gene lost 7 bases, with 30 bases spanning the gap. This CDR3 comprises 17 residues. This sample is drawn from a study of post-analysis software for immune sequencing data. Incorporated into the TCR beta cDNA libraries were unique molecular identifiers, which served to reduce PCR and sequencing biases. TCRdb re-derived calls from the PCR reads in MiXCR, one entry per CDR3 protein. The data show some 690,000 distinct CDR3 sequences, roughly 27% seen once. The study's findings and limits: In patients, about 5 TRBV segments were more frequent than in controls, with TRBV5-6, TRBV5-1 and TRBV20-1 among them.

Sequencing was done on a sample of blood. The V and J genes are TRBV29-1 and TRBJ2-5; possibly TRBD2 for D (6 bases). The clonotype comes from a girl aged 10 to 17 with multiple sclerosis. CDR3 region: CSVHQEGWGLGRGTQYF. The DNA of the CDR3 is TGCAGCGTCCACCAGGAGGGGTGGGGCCTAGGACGTGGGACCCAGTACTTC.